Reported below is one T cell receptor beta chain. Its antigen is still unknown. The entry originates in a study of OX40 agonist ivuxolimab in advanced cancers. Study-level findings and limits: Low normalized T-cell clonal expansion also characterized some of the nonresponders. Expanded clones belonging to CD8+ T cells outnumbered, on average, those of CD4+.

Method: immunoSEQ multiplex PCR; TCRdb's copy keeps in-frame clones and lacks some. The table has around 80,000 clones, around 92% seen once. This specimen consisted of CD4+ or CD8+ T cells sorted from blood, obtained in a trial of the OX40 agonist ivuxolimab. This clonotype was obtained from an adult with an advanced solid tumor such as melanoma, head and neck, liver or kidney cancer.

For the CDR3, the DNA is TGTGCCAGCAGACGGGGGGACCACAATGAGCAGTTCTTC. Translation: CASRRGDHNEQFF. This chain joins TRBV7-9 and TRBJ2-1; 7 bases align to TRBD2. The length of the CDR3 is 13 residues. CDR1 is SEHNR, CDR2 FQNEAQ, per germline (reference sequence). V shed 6 bases and J 5 bases; nucleotides not matched to a gene: 4.